This T cell receptor beta chain was documented in a study of a mutant IDH1 vaccine in newly diagnosed glioma. In the study overall: Most patients had received both radiotherapy and temozolomide, the prior options being radiotherapy, temozolomide, or both.

This CDR3 has 16 amino acids. V lost 1 base and J 4 bases, leaving 15 bases between the germline ends. The germline gives CDR1 SGHVS, CDR2 FQNEAQ. Points on this clone: What it binds is unknown.

Time point in this sample: week 35, safety follow-up. Vaccination used 300 ug of mutant IDH1 20-mer peptide per dose, with topical imiquimod. Sequenced by immunoSEQ multiplex PCR; TCRdb stores in-frame clones only, minus some. The table shows some 57,000 clones, with around 84% occurring only once. The chain has TRBV7-8 and TRBJ2-3, with D unclear. The sample in question was PBMCs, obtained from a glioma patient whose treatment included an IDH1 peptide vaccine. The clonotype comes from a young woman with glioma. The CDR3 sequence: CASSLGPPKRADTQYF. The CDR3 DNA is TGTGCCAGCAGCTTAGGTCCACCCAAACGCGCAGATACGCAGTATTTT.